These 7 T cell receptor beta chains came from one sample sequenced in a study of T cell responses to AZD1222 COVID-19 vaccine. The repertoire was sequenced with immunoSEQ multiplex PCR; TCRdb's copy has only in-frame clones and lacks some. The data show about 110,000 clones, roughly 85% seen once. Sample: peripheral blood, taken on day 0 of AZD1222 vaccination. The receptors stem from an adult in good health.

V usage is TRBV5-6 and J usage is TRBJ1-2, with TRBD1 identical over 10 bases. Trimming removed 5 bases from V and 6 bases from J; junction bases left unmatched: 10. CDR1 and CDR2 (germline): SGHDT, YYEEEE. The CDR3 is 15 residues long. This CDR3 reads CASRLPGQGKDGYTF. CDR3 bases: TGTGCCAGCAGATTACCGGGACAGGGGAAGGATGGCTACACCTTC. Drawing the rest from reference TRBV5-6 and TRBJ1-2, the complete variable domain is DAGVTQSPTHLIKTRGQQVTLRCSPKSGHDTVSWYQQALGQGPQFIFQYYEEEERQRGNFPDRFSGHQFPNYSSELNVNALLLGDSALYLCASRLPGQGKDGYTFGSGTRLTVV.

This chain uses TRBV7-8 with TRBJ2-1; 8 nucleotides agree with TRBD1. Germline V gene data show CDR1 as SGHVS and CDR2 as FQNEAQ. Germline trimming cut 5 bases from V and 9 bases from J; bases unmatched to any gene: 9. This CDR3 contains 14 residues. The CDR3 DNA reads TGTGCCAGCAGCCCGCTAGTTACAGGGGGTGAGCAGTTCTTC. Its protein is CASSPLVTGGEQFF. Drawing the rest from reference TRBV7-8 and TRBJ2-1, the complete variable domain is GAGVSQSPRYKVAKRGQDVALRCDPISGHVSLFWYQQALGQGPEFLTYFQNEAQLDKSGLPSDRFFAERPEGSVSTLKIQRTQQEDSAVYLCASSPLVTGGEQFFGPGTRLTVL.

In regard to this clone: Other DNA sequences within the sample encode an identical CDR3. The V and J genes are TRBV19 and TRBJ1-5; 7 bases map to TRBD1. The V segment lost 5 bases and the J segment 2 bases; nucleotides outside the gene matches: 3. This CDR3 comprises 14 residues. The germline gives CDR1 LNHDA, CDR2 SQIVND (reference sequence). CDR3 protein: CASSGTGGNQPQHF. CDR3 DNA sequence: TGTGCCAGTAGTGGAACAGGGGGCAATCAGCCCCAGCATTTT. The full variable domain, with the rest looked up from reference TRBV19 and TRBJ1-5, is DGGITQSPKYLFRKEGQNVTLSCEQNLNHDAMYWYRQDPGQGLRLIYYSQIVNDFQKGDIAEGYSVSREKKESFPLTVTSAQKNPTAFYLCASSGTGGNQPQHFGDGTRLSIL.

The rearrangement uses TRBV7-2 and TRBJ1-2, with TRBD1 matching 7 bases. With V trimmed by 6 bases and J by 5 bases, 15 bases remained unmatched. CDR1 and CDR2 from the germline V gene are SGHTA and FQGNSA. This CDR3 is built from 16 residues. The CDR3: CASRPRGNLQTYGYTF. The CDR3 coding sequence is TGTGCCAGCAGACCCAGGGGGAATTTACAGACTTATGGCTACACCTTC.

The chain has TRBV7-4 and TRBJ1-5; D possibly corresponds to TRBD1 (5 bases). This CDR3 contains 13 residues. Germline CDR1 SGHVT, CDR2 SQSDAQ. V was cut by 8 bases and J by 8 bases, with 16 bases left in between. The CDR3 is CASPGPRREPQHF. The CDR3 nucleotides are TGTGCCAGCCCAGGGCCCCGGAGGGAGCCCCAGCATTTT.

The genes are TRBV6-5 and TRBJ2-7; D possibly corresponds to TRBD1 (6 bases). This CDR3 is built from 15 residues. In germline, CDR1 is MNHEY, CDR2 SVGAGI. The ends were cut back, 8 bases at V and 1 base at J, with 18 bases in the middle. The CDR3 region is CASREGEGFSYEQYF. In DNA form, the CDR3 reads TGTGCCAGCCGAGAGGGGGAAGGTTTTTCCTACGAGCAGTACTTC.

The chain recombines TRBV3-1 (or the pseudogene TRBV3-2) with TRBJ1-3, with D tentatively TRBD1 (6 bases). Trimming took off 5 bases at V and 0 bases at J, with 8 bases between the two ends. Germline V CDR1 and CDR2: LGHDT, YNNKEL (reference sequence). CDR3 length: 14 residues. CDR3 nucleotide sequence: TGTGCCAGCAGCAGGACAGACTCTGGAAACACCATATATTTT. It yields the protein CASSRTDSGNTIYF.